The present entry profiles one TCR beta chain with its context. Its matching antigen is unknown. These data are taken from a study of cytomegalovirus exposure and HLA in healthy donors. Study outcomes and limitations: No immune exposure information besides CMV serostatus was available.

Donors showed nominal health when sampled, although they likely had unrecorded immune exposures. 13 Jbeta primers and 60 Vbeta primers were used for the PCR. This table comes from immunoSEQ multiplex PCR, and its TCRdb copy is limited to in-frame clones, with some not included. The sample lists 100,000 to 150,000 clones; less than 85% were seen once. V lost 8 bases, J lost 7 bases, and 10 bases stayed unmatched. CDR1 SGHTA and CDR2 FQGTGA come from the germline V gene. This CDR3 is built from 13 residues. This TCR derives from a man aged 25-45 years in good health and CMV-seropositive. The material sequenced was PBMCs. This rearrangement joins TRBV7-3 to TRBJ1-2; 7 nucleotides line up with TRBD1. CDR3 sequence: CASEVGRGLGYTF. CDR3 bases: TGTGCCAGCGAAGTAGGAAGGGGGCTTGGCTACACCTTC.